The 23 T cell receptor beta chains listed next were all sequenced from one sample in a study of blood T cells in healthy people across ages. Combining a sample-barcoded 5' primer with a J-beta primer mix, a second PCR ran for about 6 to 12 cycles. TCRdb re-called the 5' RACE reads with MiXCR, one entry per CDR3 protein. The sample records 1.4 million or so distinct CDR3 sequences, approximately 42% being singletons. The source material was blood. Receptor source: a woman aged 18-29 years in good health.

V and J are TRBV28 and TRBJ1-6; D is undetermined. The V gene lost 8 bases and the J gene lost 8 bases, with 7 bases spanning the gap. CDR3 length: 11 residues. Germline CDR1 is MDHEN and CDR2 is SYDVKM. The CDR3 nucleotides are TGTGCCAGCTCCATTGATTCACCCCTCCACTTT. It is translated as CASSIDSPLHF.

This clonotype was seen a handful of times. The chain combines TRBV2 with TRBJ1-2; TRBD1 agrees at 7 bases. From germline, CDR1 is SNHLY and CDR2 FYNNEI. V lost 2 bases, J lost 4 bases, and 4 bases stayed unmatched. The CDR3 totals 14 residues. The CDR3 DNA reads TGTGCCAGCAGTGAAAGGGACAGACTCTATGGCTACACCTTC. Protein: CASSERDRLYGYTF.

There are many counts of this clonotype. This sequence joins TRBV18 and TRBJ2-7; the D is unclear. Germline CDR1 reads KGHSH; CDR2 reads LQKENI. The CDR3 is made up of 12 amino acids. V lost 6 bases and J lost 4, with 10 bases in between. Here the CDR3 reads CASSPSPYEQYF. The DNA for the CDR3 is TGTGCCAGCTCCCCATCCCCTTACGAGCAGTACTTC.

The chain combines TRBV6-2 or TRBV6-3 with TRBJ2-5; D is possibly TRBD2 (6 bases). There are 15 residues in the CDR3. CDR1 is MNHEY and CDR2 is SVGEGT in the germline V gene. Between the trimmed V and J ends, which lost 4 bases and 11 bases, there was a span of 23 bases. CDR3 DNA sequence: TGTGCCAGCAGTTCCGCCGGGACGGGGGAGATTGAGCAGTACTTC. It encodes CASSSAGTGEIEQYF.

The CDR3 coding sequence is TGTGCCAGCAGCCTGCGGCCGGGTGACGGGGAGCTGTTTTTT. Translation gives CASSLRPGDGELFF. This chain uses TRBV7-3 with TRBJ2-2; D gene unclear. Germline V CDR1 and CDR2: SGHTA, FQGTGA. This CDR3 has 14 amino acids. The V end lost 5 bases, the J end lost 7 bases, and 14 bases lay between the germline ends.

The CDR3: CASSPVGSLAEEKLFF. In DNA, the CDR3 is TGTGCCAGCTCACCAGTCGGTAGCCTCGCGGAGGAAAAACTGTTTTTT. This sequence joins TRBV18 and TRBJ1-4; no clear D gene. Between the trimmed V and J ends, which lost 2 bases and 8 bases, there was a span of 18 bases. This CDR3 contains 16 residues. CDR1 KGHSH and CDR2 LQKENI come from the germline V gene.

There are a few counts of this clonotype. The genes are TRBV20-1 and TRBJ2-7; 8 positions agree with TRBD1. Trimming removed 5 bases from V and 3 bases from J; junction bases left unmatched: 6. The CDR3 length is 13 residues. Germline-derived CDR1 and CDR2 are DFQATT and SNEGSKA (reference sequence). CDR3 loop: CSAPGQEFYEQYF. The CDR3 nucleotides read TGCAGTGCTCCGGGACAGGAATTCTACGAGCAGTACTTC.

This rearrangement joins TRBV7-2 to TRBJ2-3; 9 nucleotides line up with TRBD1. V lost 8 bases, J lost 2 bases, and 2 bases stayed unmatched. The CDR3 is 13 residues long. Germline assignment: CDR1 SGHTA and CDR2 FQGNSA. The CDR3 DNA follows: TGTGCCAGCGGGGACAGGGTCACAGATACGCAGTATTTT. It is translated as CASGDRVTDTQYF. Based on the CDR3 plus reference TRBV7-2 and TRBJ2-3, the full variable domain is GAGVSQSPSNKVTEKGKDVELRCDPISGHTALYWYRQSLGQGLEFLIYFQGNSAPDKSGLPSDRFSAERTGGSVSTLTIQRTQQEDSAVYLCASGDRVTDTQYFGPGTRLTVL.

This clonotype occurred a few times. This chain uses TRBV29-1 with TRBJ2-5; 13 bases are a match to TRBD2. V lost 1 base and J lost 11; bases outside the gene matches: 10. The germline gives CDR1 SQVTM, CDR2 ANQGSEA. The CDR3 totals 15 residues. The CDR3 protein is CSVEGLAGGTNEQYF. The CDR3 DNA follows: TGCAGCGTTGAAGGACTAGCGGGGGGAACTAATGAGCAGTACTTC.

V usage is TRBV11-2 and J usage is TRBJ2-3; 9 nucleotides match TRBD1. Looked up from germline, CDR1 is SGHAT and CDR2 is FQNNGV. V lost 8 bases and J lost 0; bases outside the gene matches: 9. CDR3 length: 16 residues. Here the CDR3 reads CASPGTGRTSTDTQYF. CDR3 nucleotide sequence: TGTGCCAGCCCCGGGACAGGGCGAACTAGCACAGATACGCAGTATTTT.

This chain uses TRBV12-3 or TRBV12-4 with TRBJ1-2, with D possibly TRBD1 on 6 matching bases. This CDR3 region has 16 residues. The ends were cut back, 5 bases at V and 0 bases at J, with 16 bases in the middle. DNA for the CDR3: TGTGCCAGCAGTCCTTTCCGGGACACATCTAACTATGGCTACACCTTC. Amino acid sequence: CASSPFRDTSNYGYTF.

J is TRBJ2-7 and V is TRBV18, with D unclear. Trimming removed 4 bases at V and 0 bases at J, with 10 bases between. This CDR3 contains 14 residues. Germline CDR1 KGHSH, CDR2 LQKENI. The CDR3 bases are TGTGCCAGCTCACATTCCCTTAGCTCCTACGAGCAGTACTTC. It yields the protein CASSHSLSSYEQYF.

This chain uses TRBV6-2 or TRBV6-3 with TRBJ2-1, with D possibly TRBD2 on 7 matching bases. V dropped 2 bases and J dropped 0 bases, with 11 bases sitting between them. This CDR3 region has 16 residues. Germline V gives CDR1 MNHEY, CDR2 SVGEGT. CDR3 sequence (DNA): TGTGCCAGCAGTTACACCGGGGGGCTCTCCTACAATGAGCAGTTCTTC. The encoded protein is CASSYTGGLSYNEQFF.

As regards this clonotype: At one of its ends the junction is not consistent with the germline gene, which may arise from a read error. This CDR3 reads CANSLDKSAVGGELFF. CDR3 bases: TGTGCCAACAGCTTAGATAAAAGTGCAGTAGGCGGGGAGCTGTTTTTT. This chain joins TRBV11-2 and TRBJ2-2; D gene unclear. The CDR3 runs 16 residues. CDR1 is SGHAT and CDR2 is FQNNGV in the germline V gene.

This clonotype has just a few counts. This sequence joins TRBV20-1 and TRBJ1-2; TRBD1 matches 7 bases. Germline V CDR1 and CDR2: DFQATT, SNEGSKA (reference sequence). CDR3 length equals 15 residues. The V segment lost 0 bases and the J segment 6 bases; nucleotides outside the gene matches: 10. The DNA for the CDR3 is TGCAGTGCTAGAGATCCAGACAGGGAGGCGGATGGCTACACCTTC. Its translation: CSARDPDREADGYTF.

In this sample, this clonotype turned up a few times. The chain recombines TRBV20-1 with TRBJ1-5; tentatively, D is TRBD1 (6 bases). CDR1 DFQATT and CDR2 SNEGSKA come from the germline V gene (reference sequence). The CDR3 loop spans 14 amino acids. Trimming left V 3 bases short and J 7 bases short, with 16 bases between. For the CDR3, the DNA is TGCAGTGCTAGTTACAGGGATGGTCACCAGCCCCAGCATTTT. It yields the protein CSASYRDGHQPQHF.

The chain employs TRBV4-1 and TRBJ2-2, with 8 bases lining up with TRBD2. The CDR3 is 17 amino acids. Germline V gene lookup returns CDR1 MGHRA and CDR2 YSYEKL. J lost 1 base, V lost 5 bases, and 9 bases had no gene match. In nucleotides, the CDR3 is TGCGCCAGCAGCTCACGATTAGCGGGGCAGAACACCGGGGAGCTGTTTTTT. As protein: CASSSRLAGQNTGELFF.

The J gene is TRBJ2-3, the V gene TRBV12-5, with 9 bases identical to TRBD1. From germline, CDR1 is LGHNT and CDR2 FRNRAP. The trim removed 1 base at V and 5 bases at J, leaving 7 bases unmatched. CDR3 length: 16 residues. This CDR3 reads CASGLGHRGLKDTQYF. Written as DNA, the CDR3 is TGTGCTAGTGGTTTGGGCCACAGGGGGCTGAAAGATACGCAGTATTTT.

This clonotype was detected a few times. V and J are TRBV9 and TRBJ2-1; 14 bases line up with TRBD2. Germline assignment: CDR1 SGDLS and CDR2 YYNGEE. The CDR3 sequence is 16 residues long. The ends lost 3 bases at V and 10 bases at J; junction bases unmatched: 9. The CDR3 DNA is TGTGCCAGCAGCGCCCCTCCGGGACTAGCGGGAGTCGAGCAGTTCTTC. Its translation is CASSAPPGLAGVEQFF. Drawing the rest from reference TRBV9 and TRBJ2-1, the complete variable domain is DSGVTQTPKHLITATGQRVTLRCSPRSGDLSVYWYQQSLDQGLQFLIQYYNGEERAKGNILERFSAQQFPDLHSELNLSSLELGDSALYFCASSAPPGLAGVEQFFGPGTRLTVL.

There are a few counts of this clonotype. This chain connects TRBV27 to TRBJ2-1, with 9 bases that match TRBD2. V lost 6 bases, J lost 7 bases, and 7 bases stayed unmatched. The CDR3 is made up of 14 amino acids. The V gene's germline CDR1 is MNHEY and CDR2 SMNVEV (reference sequence). The CDR3 sequence: CASSRGTSSNEQFF. The CDR3 nucleotides are TGTGCCAGCAGCCGAGGGACTAGCAGTAATGAGCAGTTCTTC.

This clonotype was found a few times. The chain carries TRBV29-1 and TRBJ1-4; D call uncertain. The CDR3 extends over 12 amino acids. V lost 7 bases and J lost 3, with 9 bases in between. Germline V lookup: CDR1 SQVTM, CDR2 ANQGSEA. CDR3: CSGGSPNEKLFF. The CDR3 coding sequence is TGCAGCGGGGGAAGTCCTAATGAAAAACTGTTTTTT.

This clonotype was counted a few times. This chain uses TRBV9 with TRBJ1-2; 12 bases align to TRBD1. There are 16 residues in the CDR3. Germline V gives CDR1 SGDLS, CDR2 YYNGEE. Trimming took 4 bases from V and 5 from J; bases not matched to a gene: 9. CDR3 nucleotides: TGTGCCAGCAGCCTTACGGGACAGGGGGCTGGGTATGGCTACACCTTC. Translation gives CASSLTGQGAGYGYTF.

The chain combines TRBV11-2 with TRBJ2-3, with 7 bases fitting TRBD2. Germline lookup yields CDR1 SGHAT and CDR2 FQNNGV. The ends lost 7 bases at V and 2 bases at J; junction bases unmatched: 12. The CDR3 is made up of 16 amino acids. The chain's CDR3 is CASNPSGGGFTDTQYF. DNA of the CDR3: TGTGCCAGCAACCCGAGCGGCGGGGGTTTCACAGATACGCAGTATTTT. Combining the CDR3 with reference TRBV11-2 and TRBJ2-3 gives the whole variable domain EAGVAQSPRYKIIEKRQSVAFWCNPISGHATLYWYQQILGQGPKLLIQFQNNGVVDDSQLPKDRFSAERLKGVDSTLKIQPAKLEDSAVYLCASNPSGGGFTDTQYFGPGTRLTVL.